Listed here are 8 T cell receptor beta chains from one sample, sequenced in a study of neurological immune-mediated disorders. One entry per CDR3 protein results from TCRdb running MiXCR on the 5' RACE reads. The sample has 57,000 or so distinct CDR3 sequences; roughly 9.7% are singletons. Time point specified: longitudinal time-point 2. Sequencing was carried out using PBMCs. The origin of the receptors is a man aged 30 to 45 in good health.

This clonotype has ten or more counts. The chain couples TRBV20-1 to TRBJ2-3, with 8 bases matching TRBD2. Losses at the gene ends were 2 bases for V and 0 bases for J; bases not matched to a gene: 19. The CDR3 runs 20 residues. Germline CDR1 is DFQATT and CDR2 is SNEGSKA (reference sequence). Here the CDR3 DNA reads TGCAGTGCTAGACAATCTATCACTAGCGGTGCTTCTATTAGCACAGATACGCAGTATTTT. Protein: CSARQSITSGASISTDTQYF.

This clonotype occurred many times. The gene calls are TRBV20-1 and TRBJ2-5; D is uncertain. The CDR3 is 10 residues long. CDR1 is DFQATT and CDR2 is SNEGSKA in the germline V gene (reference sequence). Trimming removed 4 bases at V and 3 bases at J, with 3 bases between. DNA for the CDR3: TGCAGTGCTACCGAAGAGACCCAGTACTTC. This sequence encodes CSATEETQYF.

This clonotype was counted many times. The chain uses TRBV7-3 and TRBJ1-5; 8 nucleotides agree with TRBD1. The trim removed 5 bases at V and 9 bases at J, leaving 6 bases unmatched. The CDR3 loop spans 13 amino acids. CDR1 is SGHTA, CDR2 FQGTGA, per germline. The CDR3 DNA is TGTGCCAGCAGCCAAACAGGGGGGGTGCCCCAGCATTTT. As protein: CASSQTGGVPQHF.

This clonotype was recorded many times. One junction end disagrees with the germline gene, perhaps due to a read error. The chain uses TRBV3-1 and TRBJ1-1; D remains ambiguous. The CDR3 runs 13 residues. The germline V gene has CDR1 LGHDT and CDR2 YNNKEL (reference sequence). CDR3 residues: CASRQGANTEAFF. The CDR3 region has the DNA TGTGCCAGCAGGCAAGGAGCGAACACTGAAGCTTTCTTT.

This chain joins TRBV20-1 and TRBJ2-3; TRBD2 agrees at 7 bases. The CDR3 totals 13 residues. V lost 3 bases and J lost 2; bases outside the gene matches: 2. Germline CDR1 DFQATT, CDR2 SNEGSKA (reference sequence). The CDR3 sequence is CSARTSTTDTQYF. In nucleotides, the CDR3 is TGCAGTGCTAGGACTAGCACCACAGATACGCAGTATTTT.

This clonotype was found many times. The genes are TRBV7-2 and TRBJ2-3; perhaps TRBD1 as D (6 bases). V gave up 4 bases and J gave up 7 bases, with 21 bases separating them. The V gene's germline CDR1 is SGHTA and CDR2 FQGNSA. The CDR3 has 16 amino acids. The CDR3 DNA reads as TGTGCCAGCAGCTCAGGGGATTGGGGAGCCCGGTATACGCAGTATTTT. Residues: CASSSGDWGARYTQYF.

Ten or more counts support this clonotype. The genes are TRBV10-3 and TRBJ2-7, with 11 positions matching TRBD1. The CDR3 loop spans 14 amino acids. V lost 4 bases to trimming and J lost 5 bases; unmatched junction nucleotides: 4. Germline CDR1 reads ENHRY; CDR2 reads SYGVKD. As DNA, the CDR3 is TGTGCCATCAGTGCTGGACAGGGGGCCGACGAGCAGTACTTC. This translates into CAISAGQGADEQYF.

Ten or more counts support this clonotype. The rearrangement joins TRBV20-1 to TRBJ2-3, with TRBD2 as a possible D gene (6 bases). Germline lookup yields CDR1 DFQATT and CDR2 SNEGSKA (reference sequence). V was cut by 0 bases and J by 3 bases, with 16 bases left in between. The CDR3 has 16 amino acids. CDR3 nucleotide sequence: TGCAGTGCTAGAGATGTTGGGGGGAGTGAAACAGATACGCAGTATTTT. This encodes CSARDVGGSETDTQYF.